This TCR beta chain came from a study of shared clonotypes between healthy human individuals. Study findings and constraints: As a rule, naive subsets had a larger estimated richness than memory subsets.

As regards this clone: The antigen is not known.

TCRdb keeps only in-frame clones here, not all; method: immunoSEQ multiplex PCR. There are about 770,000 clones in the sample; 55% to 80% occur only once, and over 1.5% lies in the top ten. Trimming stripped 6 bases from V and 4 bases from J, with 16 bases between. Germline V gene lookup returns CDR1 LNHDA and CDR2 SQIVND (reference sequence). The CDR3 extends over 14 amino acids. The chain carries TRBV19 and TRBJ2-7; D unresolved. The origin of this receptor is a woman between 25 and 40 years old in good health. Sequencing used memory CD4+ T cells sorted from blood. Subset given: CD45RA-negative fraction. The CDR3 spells CASSLTVWGYEQYF. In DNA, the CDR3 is TGTGCCAGTAGCCTCACCGTTTGGGGTTACGAGCAGTACTTC.